This T cell receptor (beta chain) was sequenced for a study of blood T cells in healthy people across ages. Broader study findings: The lack of PBMC sorting stopped any conclusive naive versus antigen-experienced comparison.

Primers used in a second PCR of roughly 6 to 11 cycles were a sample-barcoded 5' primer and a J-beta primer mix. All samples yielded 2.5 million or more CDR3-containing paired-end reads. In TCRdb, the 5' RACE reads were re-called with MiXCR into one record per CDR3 protein. Among some 1,800,000 distinct CDR3 sequences listed, approximately 39% were seen once. This clonotype was seen a single time. Its cognate antigen is unknown. Germline loops: CDR1 MNHEY, CDR2 SMNVEV (reference sequence). V was trimmed by 6 bases and J by 6 bases, leaving 26 bases between them. There are 17 residues in the CDR3. The study drew donors from healthy Caucasian individuals in Russia aged roughly 6 to 100.

This chain connects TRBV27 to TRBJ1-1; D is undetermined. The clonotype comes from a human donor in good health. The sequencing sample was made of blood. CDR3 sequence reads: CASSKALTREWYAEAFF. In DNA, the CDR3 is TGTGCCAGCAGCAAAGCCCTGACAAGGGAGTGGTACGCTGAAGCTTTCTTT.